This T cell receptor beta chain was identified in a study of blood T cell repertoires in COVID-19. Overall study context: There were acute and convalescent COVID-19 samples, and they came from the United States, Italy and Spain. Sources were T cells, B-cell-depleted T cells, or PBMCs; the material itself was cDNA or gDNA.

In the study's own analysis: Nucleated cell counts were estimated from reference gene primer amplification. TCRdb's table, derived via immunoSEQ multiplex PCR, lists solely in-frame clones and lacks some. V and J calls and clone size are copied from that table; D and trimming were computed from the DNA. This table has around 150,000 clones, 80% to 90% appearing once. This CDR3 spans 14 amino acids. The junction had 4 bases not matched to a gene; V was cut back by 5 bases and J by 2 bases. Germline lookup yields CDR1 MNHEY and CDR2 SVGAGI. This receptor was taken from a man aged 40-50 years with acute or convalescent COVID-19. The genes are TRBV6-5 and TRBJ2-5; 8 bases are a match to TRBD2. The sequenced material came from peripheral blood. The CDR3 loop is CASSNRGGQETQYF. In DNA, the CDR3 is TGTGCCAGCAGTAATCGGGGGGGACAAGAGACCCAGTACTTC.